The present T cell receptor beta chain was sequenced within a study of regulatory T cells in long-lasting Graves disease. Study findings and constraints: Comparison showed that persistent patients shared more public clonotypes (about 2,800) than new patients (966).

The V gene end was trimmed by 6 bases and the J gene end by 2 bases; junction bases not matched to a gene: 3. The CDR3 totals 13 residues. CDR1 and CDR2 (germline): MNHEY, SMNVEV (reference sequence). Described time point: newly diagnosed GD, antithyroid drugs for less than 3 months. PBMC-derived RNA was used for the TCR library. iRepertoire HTBI primers and Arm-PCR of CDR3 regions built TCR beta libraries. Via MiXCR, TCRdb re-called the multiplex PCR reads, giving one row per CDR3 protein. In the table there are approximately 400,000 distinct CDR3 sequences, more than 13% of which are singletons. This clonotype has at least ten counts. Its antigen is not identified. The same sample was also used in a study of T cells in Graves' hyperthyroidism and ophthalmopathy. Per that study: Most thyroid clonotypes expanded above 0.001 appeared in blood too.

The sequence was obtained from a woman aged 25 to 39 with Graves disease. The chain carries TRBV27 and TRBJ1-2, with 7 bases aligning to TRBD1. This specimen was peripheral blood mononuclear cells (PBMCs), taken at new diagnosis, from a patient treated with antithyroid drugs. CDR3 loop: CASSSQGNYGYTF. CDR3 DNA: TGTGCCAGCAGCTCACAGGGGAACTATGGCTACACCTTC.